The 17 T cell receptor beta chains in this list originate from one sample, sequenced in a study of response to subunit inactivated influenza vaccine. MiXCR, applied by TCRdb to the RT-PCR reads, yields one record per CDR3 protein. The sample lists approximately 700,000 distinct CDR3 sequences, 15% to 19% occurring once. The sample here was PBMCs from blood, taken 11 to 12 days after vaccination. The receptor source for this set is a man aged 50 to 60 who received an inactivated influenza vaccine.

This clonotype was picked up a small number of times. The DNA of the CDR3 is TGTGCCAGCAGAAACAGACAGACACCAGCTAACTATGGCTACACCTTC. It codes for CASRNRQTPANYGYTF. The chain uses TRBV6-1 and TRBJ1-2, with a possible D match to TRBD1 (5 bases). Per the germline V gene, CDR1 is MNHNS and CDR2 is SASEGT. This CDR3 has 16 residues. Trimming pared 6 bases from V and 0 bases from J, leaving 17 bases between.

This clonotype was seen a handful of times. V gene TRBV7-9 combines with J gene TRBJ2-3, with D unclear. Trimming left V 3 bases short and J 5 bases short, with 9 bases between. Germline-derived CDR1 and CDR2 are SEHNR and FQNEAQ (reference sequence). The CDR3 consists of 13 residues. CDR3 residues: CASSFRSEDTQYF. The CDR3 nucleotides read TGTGCCAGCAGCTTTAGGAGTGAAGATACGCAGTATTTT.

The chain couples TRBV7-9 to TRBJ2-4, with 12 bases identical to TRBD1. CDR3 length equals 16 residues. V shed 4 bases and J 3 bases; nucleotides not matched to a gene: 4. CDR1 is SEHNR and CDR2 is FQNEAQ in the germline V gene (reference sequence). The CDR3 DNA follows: TGTGCCAGCAGCTCGGGACAGGGGGCCGGCAAAAACATTCAGTACTTC. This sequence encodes CASSSGQGAGKNIQYF.

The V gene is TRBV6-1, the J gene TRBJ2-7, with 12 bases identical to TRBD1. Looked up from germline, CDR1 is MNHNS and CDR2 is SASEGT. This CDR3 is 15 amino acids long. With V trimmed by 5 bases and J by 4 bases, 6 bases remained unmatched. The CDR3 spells CASSQPGQGAYEQYF. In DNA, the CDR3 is TGTGCCAGCAGTCAACCGGGACAGGGGGCATACGAGCAGTACTTC.

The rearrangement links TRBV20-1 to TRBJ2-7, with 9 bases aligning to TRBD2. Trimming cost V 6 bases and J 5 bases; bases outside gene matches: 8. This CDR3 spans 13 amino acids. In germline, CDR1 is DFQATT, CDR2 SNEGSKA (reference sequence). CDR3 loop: CSAPSGEGHEQYF. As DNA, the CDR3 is TGCAGTGCACCTAGCGGGGAAGGGCACGAGCAGTACTTC.

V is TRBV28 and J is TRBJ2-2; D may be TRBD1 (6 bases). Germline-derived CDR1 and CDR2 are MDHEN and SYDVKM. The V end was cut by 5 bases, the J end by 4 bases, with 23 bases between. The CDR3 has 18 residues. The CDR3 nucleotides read TGTGCCAGCAGTGTCCCCCCCGAAATACAGGGTTTCACCGGGGAGCTGTTTTTT. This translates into CASSVPPEIQGFTGELFF.

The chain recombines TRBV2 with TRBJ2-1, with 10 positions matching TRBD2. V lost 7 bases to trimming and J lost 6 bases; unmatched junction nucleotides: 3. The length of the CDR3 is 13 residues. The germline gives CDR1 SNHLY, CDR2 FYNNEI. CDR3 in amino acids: CASKGTSVNEQFF. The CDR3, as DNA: TGTGCCAGCAAAGGGACTAGCGTCAATGAGCAGTTCTTC.

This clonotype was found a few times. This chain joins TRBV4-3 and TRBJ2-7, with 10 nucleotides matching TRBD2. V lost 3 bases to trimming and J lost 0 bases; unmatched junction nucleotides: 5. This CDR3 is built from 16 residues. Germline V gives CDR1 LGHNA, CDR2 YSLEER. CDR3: CASSHLAGATSYEQYF. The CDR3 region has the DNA TGCGCCAGCAGCCATCTAGCGGGAGCTACCTCCTACGAGCAGTACTTC.

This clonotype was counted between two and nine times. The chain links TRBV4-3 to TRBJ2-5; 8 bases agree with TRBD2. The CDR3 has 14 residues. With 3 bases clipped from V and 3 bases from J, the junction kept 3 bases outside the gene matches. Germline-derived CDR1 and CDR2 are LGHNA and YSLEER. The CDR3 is CASSQGLGEETQYF. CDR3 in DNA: TGCGCCAGCAGCCAGGGACTAGGCGAAGAGACCCAGTACTTC.

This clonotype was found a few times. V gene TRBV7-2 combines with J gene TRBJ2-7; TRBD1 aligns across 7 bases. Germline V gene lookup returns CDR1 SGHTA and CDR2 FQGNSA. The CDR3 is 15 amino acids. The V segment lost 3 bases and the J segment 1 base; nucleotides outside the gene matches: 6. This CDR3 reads CASSFVPGQSYEQYF. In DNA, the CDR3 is TGTGCCAGCAGCTTCGTCCCGGGACAGTCCTACGAGCAGTACTTC.

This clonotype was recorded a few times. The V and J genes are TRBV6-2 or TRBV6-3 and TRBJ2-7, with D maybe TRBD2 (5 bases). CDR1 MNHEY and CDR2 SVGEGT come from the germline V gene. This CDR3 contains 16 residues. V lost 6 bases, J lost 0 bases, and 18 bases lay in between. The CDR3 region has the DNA TGTGCCAGCAGCGGACTCGGGCTGGTTAACTCCTACGAGCAGTACTTC. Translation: CASSGLGLVNSYEQYF.

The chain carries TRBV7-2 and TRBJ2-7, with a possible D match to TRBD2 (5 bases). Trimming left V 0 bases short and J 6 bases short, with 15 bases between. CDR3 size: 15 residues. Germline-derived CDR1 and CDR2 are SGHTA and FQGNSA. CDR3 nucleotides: TGTGCCAGCAGCTTAGCTCGGGGTGGTGCTGGCGAGCAGTACTTC. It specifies CASSLARGGAGEQYF. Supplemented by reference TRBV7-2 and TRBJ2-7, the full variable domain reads GAGVSQSPSNKVTEKGKDVELRCDPISGHTALYWYRQSLGQGLEFLIYFQGNSAPDKSGLPSDRFSAERTGGSVSTLTIQRTQQEDSAVYLCASSLARGGAGEQYFGPGTRLTVT.

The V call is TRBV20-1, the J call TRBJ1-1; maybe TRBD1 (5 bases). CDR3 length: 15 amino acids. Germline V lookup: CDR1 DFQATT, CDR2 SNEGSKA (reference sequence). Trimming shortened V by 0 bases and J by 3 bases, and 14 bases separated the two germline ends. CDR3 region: CSAREGGNLDTEAFF. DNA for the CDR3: TGCAGTGCTAGAGAGGGGGGAAATTTGGACACTGAAGCTTTCTTT.

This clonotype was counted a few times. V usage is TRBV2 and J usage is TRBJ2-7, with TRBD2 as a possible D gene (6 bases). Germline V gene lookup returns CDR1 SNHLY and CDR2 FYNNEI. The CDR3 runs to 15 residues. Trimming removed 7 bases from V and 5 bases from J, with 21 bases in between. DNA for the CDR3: TGTGCCAGCATAGATTGGAGGGGAGTCGGGGACGAGCAGTACTTC. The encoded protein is CASIDWRGVGDEQYF.

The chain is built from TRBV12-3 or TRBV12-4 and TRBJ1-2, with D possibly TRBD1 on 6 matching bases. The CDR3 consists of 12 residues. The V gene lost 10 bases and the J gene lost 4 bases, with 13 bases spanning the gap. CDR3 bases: TGTGCCATAACAGGGCCCGGCTATGGCTACACCTTC. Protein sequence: CAITGPGYGYTF.

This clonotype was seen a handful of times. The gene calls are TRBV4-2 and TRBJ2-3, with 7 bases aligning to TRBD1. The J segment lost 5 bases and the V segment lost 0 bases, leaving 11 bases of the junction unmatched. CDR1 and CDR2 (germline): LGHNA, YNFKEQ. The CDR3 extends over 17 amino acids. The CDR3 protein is CASSQDGAGSGGDTQYF. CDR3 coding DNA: TGTGCCAGCAGCCAAGATGGGGCTGGCTCAGGGGGAGATACGCAGTATTTT.

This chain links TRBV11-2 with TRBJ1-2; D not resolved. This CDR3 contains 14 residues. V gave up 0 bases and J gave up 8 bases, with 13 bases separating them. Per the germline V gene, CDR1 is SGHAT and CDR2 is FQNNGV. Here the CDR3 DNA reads TGTGCCAGCAGCTTAGATCGGGGTCGGGAAGGCTACACCTTC. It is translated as CASSLDRGREGYTF.